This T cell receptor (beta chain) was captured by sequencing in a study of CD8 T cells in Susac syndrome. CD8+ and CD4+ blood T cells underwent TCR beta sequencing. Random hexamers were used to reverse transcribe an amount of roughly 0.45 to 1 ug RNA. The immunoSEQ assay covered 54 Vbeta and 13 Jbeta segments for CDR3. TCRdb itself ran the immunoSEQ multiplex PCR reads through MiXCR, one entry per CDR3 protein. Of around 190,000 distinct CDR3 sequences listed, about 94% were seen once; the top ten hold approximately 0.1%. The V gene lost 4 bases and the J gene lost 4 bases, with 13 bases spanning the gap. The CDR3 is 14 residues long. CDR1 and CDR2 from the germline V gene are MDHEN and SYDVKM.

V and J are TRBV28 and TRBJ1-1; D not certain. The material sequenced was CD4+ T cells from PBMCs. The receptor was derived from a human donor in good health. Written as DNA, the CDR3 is TGTGCCAGCAGTTCCCCCTCCCTAGGCACTGAAGCTTTCTTT. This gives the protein CASSSPSLGTEAFF.